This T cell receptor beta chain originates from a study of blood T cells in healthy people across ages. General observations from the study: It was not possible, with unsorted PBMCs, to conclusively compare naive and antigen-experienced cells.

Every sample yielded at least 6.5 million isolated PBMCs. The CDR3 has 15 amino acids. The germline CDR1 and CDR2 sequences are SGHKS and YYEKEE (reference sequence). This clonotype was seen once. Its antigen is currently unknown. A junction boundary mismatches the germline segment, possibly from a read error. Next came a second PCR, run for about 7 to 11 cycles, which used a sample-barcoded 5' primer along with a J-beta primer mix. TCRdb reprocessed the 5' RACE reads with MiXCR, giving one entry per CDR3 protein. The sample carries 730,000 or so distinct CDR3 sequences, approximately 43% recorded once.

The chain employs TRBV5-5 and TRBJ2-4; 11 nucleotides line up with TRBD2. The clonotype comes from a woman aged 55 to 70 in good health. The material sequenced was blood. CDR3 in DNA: TGTGCCAGCAGCCTTACTAGCGGGGGCTCCGACGAGCAGTATTTC. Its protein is CASSLTSGGSDEQYF.